This is a list of T cell receptor beta chains from one sample in a study of blood T cell repertoires in COVID-19. The protocol was immunoSEQ multiplex PCR, while the TCRdb copy is restricted to in-frame clones and leaves out a portion. The profile shows 150,000 to 200,000 clones, roughly 87% of them singletons. The specimen was peripheral blood. These receptors came from a man aged 18-30 years who had recovered from COVID-19. Each CDR3 is given with its conserved first and last residue. A D gene is named only where the DNA matches it firmly. Clone sizes are given selectively: once, few, many, or a class where the clone is expanded.

D gene,clone size,V gene,J gene,CDR3 DNA,CDR3 protein
.,.,TRBV28,TRBJ2-3,TGTGCCAGCAGTTTATTAATCCGGGAGTCTACGCAGTATTTT,CASSLLIRESTQYF
TRBD2,.,TRBV5-1,TRBJ2-5,TGCGCCAGCAGCTTGGAGGGGACTACGCAAGAGACCCAGTACTTC,CASSLEGTTQETQYF
.,.,TRBV29-1,TRBJ2-1,TGCAGCGTTGTTGGGGAGGTCCTTTACAATGAGCAGTTCTTC,CSVVGEVLYNEQFF
TRBD2,.,TRBV28,TRBJ2-4,TGTGCCAGCAGTGAGCGGGGAGGAAACCTAGCCAAAAACATTCAGTACTTC,CASSERGGNLAKNIQYF
.,.,TRBV11-3,TRBJ1-6,TGTGCCAGCAGCAAAGGAGGGGGGGTGAACTCACCCCTCCACTTT,CASSKGGGVNSPLHF
TRBD2,once,TRBV5-1,TRBJ2-4,TGCGCCAGCAGCTTAGGGGGACTAGCGGCCAAAAACATTCAGTACTTC,CASSLGGLAAKNIQYF
TRBD1,.,TRBV18,TRBJ1-6,TGTGCCAGCTCACCACCGCCGCAGGGGGGTAATTCACCCCTCCACTTT,CASSPPPQGGNSPLHF
TRBD1,.,TRBV10-3,TRBJ1-2,TGTGCCATCAGTGAGTCCGACAGGGGGCGGTCGGACTATGGCTACACCTTC,CAISESDRGRSDYGYTF
.,once,TRBV5-4,TRBJ1-2,TGTGCCAGCAGCTTGGGCCCCCTAGGCTATGGCTACACCTTC,CASSLGPLGYGYTF
TRBD2,.,TRBV10-3,TRBJ2-1,TGTGCCACCTCCGGGACTAGCGGGAGCGGCGAGCAGTTCTTC,CATSGTSGSGEQFF
.,.,TRBV6-1,TRBJ2-7,TGTGCCAGCAGTTCCGGCGGTGGCTCCTACGAGCAGTACTTC,CASSSGGGSYEQYF
.,once,TRBV11-2,TRBJ2-3,TGTGCCAGCAGTACGACCGGGGCAGATACGCAGTATTTT,CASSTTGADTQYF
.,.,TRBV29-1,TRBJ2-7,TGCAGCGTACTACCGACGGATTCCTACGAGCAGTACTTC,CSVLPTDSYEQYF
TRBD2,.,TRBV9,TRBJ2-3,TGTGCCAGCAGCGCCGAGGGACGGACTAGTCTCCTCCTTGGCACAGATACGCAGTATTTT,CASSAEGRTSLLLGTDTQYF
TRBD1,.,TRBV11-2,TRBJ2-2,TGTGCCAGCGGCCGAGGGGCCGACAGGGGAAACACCGGGGAGCTGTTTTTT,CASGRGADRGNTGELFF
.,once,TRBV25-1,TRBJ1-1,TGTGCCAGCACGTCGGGGTTGGACACTGAAGCTTTCTTT,CASTSGLDTEAFF
.,.,TRBV7-8,TRBJ2-3,TGTGCCAGCAGCTTAGTAGGGTGGGGGGTTGCTGTAGATACGCAGTATTTT,CASSLVGWGVAVDTQYF
TRBD2,.,TRBV9,TRBJ2-1,TGTGCCAGCAGCGTAGTCGGGACTAGCGGGGGGGACCAGTTCTTC,CASSVVGTSGGDQFF
TRBD2,.,TRBV7-3,TRBJ2-1,TGTGCCAGCAGCTTAAGGCGTCTAGCGGACTCCTACAATGAGCAGTTCTTC,CASSLRRLADSYNEQFF
.,.,TRBV5-6,TRBJ2-7,TGTGCCAGCAGCCTAAAATTTGGGGCCTTACGCTCCTACGAGCAGTACTTC,CASSLKFGALRSYEQYF
.,.,TRBV20-1,TRBJ2-3,TGCAGTGCTAGTGTCCCTAGCGATCACACAGATACGCAGTATTTT,CSASVPSDHTDTQYF
.,.,TRBV20-1,TRBJ1-2,TGCAGTGCTTGGACAGCCTATGGCTACACCTTC,CSAWTAYGYTF
.,.,TRBV28,TRBJ1-5,TGTGCCAGCAGTTTATGGGGGCCCGAACAGCCCCAGCATTTT,CASSLWGPEQPQHF
TRBD1,.,TRBV19,TRBJ2-4,TGTGCCAGTAGCCCACAGGGGGATTCGGTAAACATTCAGTACTTC,CASSPQGDSVNIQYF
.,.,TRBV2,TRBJ1-5,TGTGCCAGCAGTGAAGAGCAGGGGATGAATCAGCCCCAGCATTTT,CASSEEQGMNQPQHF
.,.,TRBV28,TRBJ2-7,TGTGCCAGCAGCCCGACGGGTCCACTCTCCTACGAGCAGTACTTC,CASSPTGPLSYEQYF
TRBD1,once,TRBV4-3,TRBJ2-7,TGCGCCAGCAGTCCAAGCCTTTCGACAGGGACGGGGGAGCAGTACTTC,CASSPSLSTGTGEQYF
.,.,TRBV7-6,TRBJ1-5,TGTGCCAGCAGCTTAGACAGTTTACCCAAAATATATAGCAATCAGCCCCAGCATTTT,CASSLDSLPKIYSNQPQHF
.,.,TRBV19,TRBJ1-6,TGTGCCACCCAGGAAGAGAATACCTATAATTCACCCCTCCACTTT,CATQEENTYNSPLHF
TRBD2,.,TRBV3-1/TRBV3-2,TRBJ2-1,TGTGCCAGCAGCCAAGTTGGTCGGAGGGAGCGGGAGGGCCGAAACAATGAGCAGTTCTTC,CASSQVGRREREGRNNEQFF
.,few,TRBV29-1,TRBJ2-7,TGCAGCGTTGGGAGGGGAACCTACGAGCAGTACTTC,CSVGRGTYEQYF
.,.,TRBV27,TRBJ2-1,TGTGCCAGCAGTGCCTTGGCCGCGGGGTATGAGCAGTTCTTC,CASSALAAGYEQFF
.,.,TRBV4-3,TRBJ1-5,TGCGCCAGCAGCACCCGTCGGAGTGGACAGCCCCAGCATTTT,CASSTRRSGQPQHF
.,.,TRBV5-1,TRBJ1-2,TGCGCCAGCAGCTCGGGGGAGGTTGGGAATGGCTACACCTTC,CASSSGEVGNGYTF
.,.,TRBV19,TRBJ1-2,TGTGCCAGTACCGGAGGGTTCTATGGCTACACCTTC,CASTGGFYGYTF
TRBD2,once,TRBV27,TRBJ2-2,TGTGCCAGCAGTTTACGGTTGACTAGCGGGAGATGGACCGGGGAGCTGTTTTTT,CASSLRLTSGRWTGELFF
.,.,TRBV19,TRBJ2-2,TGTGCCAGTACGTCAGGGACGGGAGCGAACGGGGAGCTGTTTTTT,CASTSGTGANGELFF
TRBD2,.,TRBV24-1,TRBJ2-7,TGTGCCACCAGTTTGTCGGGGGGATACGAGCAGTACTTC,CATSLSGGYEQYF
.,.,TRBV24-1,TRBJ1-5,TGTGCCACGGACGCAGGGGTAAATCAGCCCCAGCATTTT,CATDAGVNQPQHF
.,once,TRBV3-1/TRBV3-2,TRBJ2-7,TGTGCCAGCAGCCTACCAGGGCCCTACGAGCAGTACTTC,CASSLPGPYEQYF
TRBD1,once,TRBV27,TRBJ1-2,TGTGCCAGCAGTTCCTTCGACAGGGTCGGCTATGGCTACACCTTC,CASSSFDRVGYGYTF